This T cell receptor beta chain was profiled in a study of blood T cell repertoires in COVID-19. As for the study in general: In each case, the material was cDNA or gDNA derived from T cells, B-cell-depleted T cells, or PBMCs.

V was cut by 5 bases and J by 9 bases, with 15 bases left in between. Germline CDR1 and CDR2: MNHEY and SMNVEV (reference sequence). The CDR3 spans 13 residues. Researchers sorted participants into cohorts using their self-reported clinical history. This clone is a singleton in its sample. Measured with immunoSEQ multiplex PCR; TCRdb has only the in-frame clones, and not every one. The table records approximately 170,000 clones, 83% of them present only once. This receptor was obtained from a woman in her fifties or sixties who had recovered from COVID-19. V gene TRBV27 combines with J gene TRBJ2-3, with D possibly matching TRBD2 (5 bases). Sequences were obtained from PBMCs or T cells enriched from blood (not recorded which). The CDR3 nucleotides read TGTGCCAGCAGTAAGGGAACTAGTCGGACGCAGTATTTT. It codes for CASSKGTSRTQYF.